This T cell receptor beta chain was identified during a study of CD8+ T cells in alopecia areata (dated by TCRdb to the late 2010s). Notes on the research overall: The treated patients took part in an open-label pilot trial in which moderate-to-severe alopecia areata was treated with oral tofacitinib at 5 to 10 mg twice daily. Clonality in the scalp was compared among normal scalp (n=4), patchy alopecia areata scalp (n=8), and alopecia totalis/universalis scalp (n=8). In treated patients, disease severity was measured using the SALT score, which gives the percentage of scalp surface area affected. The RNA source kit depended on sample type: the PAXgene miRNA kit for fixed scalp, the miRNeasy kit for PBMCs, and the RNeasy kit for mouse skin. Scalp tissue and sorted CD4+ and CD8+ peripheral blood T cells from patchy and totalis/universalis alopecia areata patients and from healthy controls were covered by human TCRbeta sequencing. Biopsies were taken from tofacitinib-treated patients at baseline and at 4 and 24 weeks of treatment, and a later scalp biopsy was taken in several of the tofacitinib-treated patients. Tofacitinib was administered for 6 to 18 months, and 6 months of follow-up off drug were then conducted to assess delayed response and recurrence. TCRbeta CDR3 regions were amplified by immunoSEQ multiplex PCR with 35 Vbeta forward and 13 Jbeta reverse primers. To study T cell clonal expansion in alopecia areata, the researchers applied high-throughput TCRbeta sequencing to both the C3H/HeJ mouse model and human patients.

What this sample's time point label stands for: around 4 weeks on oral tofacitinib. The treatment or condition label of this sample denotes: oral pan-JAK inhibitor, 5-10 mg twice daily. Peripheral blood and lesional scalp punch biopsies were obtained from patients with alopecia areata. PBMCs were isolated by density centrifugation and stained for CD3, CD4 and CD8, and CD4+ and CD8+ T cells were sorted on a FACSAria. Libraries were built with the immunoSEQ multiplex PCR assay. RNA was extracted from all samples and reverse transcribed into cDNA, which served as template for TCR sequencing. First-strand cDNA was synthesized using SuperScript III with a 2:1 mix of oligo-dT and random hexamers. A synthetic immune receptor repertoire was used to gauge amplification bias, and whatever bias remained was removed computationally. On the study's bioinformatics: Raw reads were preprocessed to remove errors, and CDR3 was defined according to IMGT conventions as the region from the conserved cysteine to phenylalanine. Clonality was computed by normalizing Shannon entropy by log2 of the number of productive unique TCRs and subtracting the result from 1. CD4 or CD8 identity of scalp clones was inferred by cross-referencing scalp TCRbeta sequences with sorted blood CD4 and CD8 repertoires. In TCRdb, the immuneACCESS table is reduced to in-frame sequences with V and J assigned. These tables do not hold every clone; where another copy was compared, an unresolved V gene accounts for under half, and the others remain unexplained. V, J and clone size are those of that table, while D and trimming were read from the DNA. The sample has 150,000 to 200,000 clones on record, less than 70% of them singletons. Jointly, the top ten make up about 0.94% of the sample.

The CDR3 sequence holds 14 residues, the cysteine and phenylalanine included. The retained sequence is limited to the CDR3, 42 bases, with the frame set at the first base. V ends up 4 bases short and J 1 base short, with an unmatched junction base count of 5. CDR1 and CDR2 were assigned from the germline V gene as SGDLS and YYNGEE. A note on this clone: Its antigen is not yet known. No much larger clonotype is one base removed from it; base qualities were not supplied.

The study at large found these results: Because the treated cohort was small and had only one nonresponder, larger studies are needed to examine links between baseline CD8+ expansion and response. TCR sequences shared between patients were less clear than in mice, possibly partly because of HLA diversity in the patient population. Many expanded lesional clones were found to persist in scalp and blood during tofacitinib treatment, and relapse after treatment cessation may be partly explained by this persistence. Lesional scalp, especially in alopecia totalis/universalis, showed higher clonality and more expanded CD8+ clones than normal scalp, suggesting antigenic drive. Tofacitinib significantly decreased scalp clonality and the number of expanded CD8+ clones among the top 100 scalp clones. Unlike mouse skin, where gammadelta T cells dominate, normal human skin contains resident alphabeta T cells that get sequenced too, which complicates analysis of the scalp TCR repertoire.

The sequenced sample was CD4+ T cells sorted from blood, obtained at week 4, from a patient treated with tofacitinib. The V gene is TRBV9 and the J gene is TRBJ2-7, with 7 bases matching TRBD1. This TCR was recovered from a human donor with alopecia areata. The nucleotide sequence is TGTGCCAGCAGCCCCGGACAGGCTTCCTACGAGCAGTACTTC. Translated, this gives CASSPGQASYEQYF.